This passage covers 6 T cell receptor beta chains from one sample sequenced in a study of T cell responses to AZD1222 COVID-19 vaccine. Libraries were prepared by immunoSEQ multiplex PCR; TCRdb keeps only in-frame clonotypes and omits some of them. The sample records 110,000 to 150,000 clones, over 75% being singletons. Source: peripheral blood, taken on day 0 of AZD1222 vaccination. Receptors originate from an adult in good health.

Written as DNA, the CDR3 is TGTGCCAGCACGAGGTACTACGGGAATGAGGGGGAGCCCCAGCATTTT. It yields the protein CASTRYYGNEGEPQHF. This sequence joins TRBV21-1 and TRBJ1-5; TRBD1, the D gene given by the table, was not confirmed from the DNA. TRBV21-1 is a pseudogene locus. This CDR3 is built from 16 residues.

The CDR3 region has the DNA TGTGCCACCAGCAGAGTATTGGGGTATGGCTACACCTTC. Protein: CATSRVLGYGYTF. V is TRBV15 and J is TRBJ1-2; the D is unclear. The germline gives CDR1 LNHNV, CDR2 YYDKDF (reference sequence). V lost 1 base and J 5 bases, leaving 8 bases between the germline ends. The CDR3 has 13 amino acids.

Details on this clone: A much larger clone differs by one base, so this may be a read error. This rearrangement joins TRBV11-2 to TRBJ1-1; no firm D call. CDR1 and CDR2 (germline): SGHAT, FQNNGV. The CDR3 sequence is 13 residues long. Deletions cut 1 base from V and 0 bases from J, with 3 bases between. The DNA for the CDR3 is TGTGCCAGCAGCTTAGGGCTGAACACTGAAGCTTTCTTT. Protein: CASSLGLNTEAFF. The full variable domain, with the rest looked up from reference TRBV11-2 and TRBJ1-1, is EAGVAQSPRYKIIEKRQSVAFWCNPISGHATLYWYQQILGQGPKLLIQFQNNGVVDDSQLPKDRFSAERLKGVDSTLKIQPAKLEDSAVYLCASSLGLNTEAFFGQGTRLTVV.

The J gene is TRBJ2-7, the V gene TRBV13; D is undetermined. Germline CDR1 PRHDT, CDR2 FYEKMQ (reference sequence). The CDR3 is 15 amino acids. Trimming took off 0 bases at V and 3 bases at J, with 12 bases between the two ends. The CDR3 DNA sequence: TGTGCCAGCAGCTTAGGATCCGTCATCGGCTACGAGCAGTACTTC. Protein: CASSLGSVIGYEQYF.

This chain uses TRBV28 with TRBJ1-6; TRBD1 matches at 9 bases. Trimming at V came to 6 bases and at J to 2 bases, leaving 5 bases not matched to a gene. Germline V gene data show CDR1 as MDHEN and CDR2 as SYDVKM. The CDR3 runs to 16 residues. CDR3 sequence reads: CASSDTGGPYNSPLHF. CDR3 sequence (DNA): TGTGCCAGCAGCGACACAGGGGGCCCCTATAATTCACCCCTCCACTTT.

The chain combines TRBV27 with TRBJ1-1, with D perhaps TRBD1 (5 bases). The CDR3 runs to 13 residues. Trimming shortened V by 5 bases and J by 5 bases, and 12 bases separated the two germline ends. The germline V gene encodes CDR1 MNHEY and CDR2 SMNVEV (reference sequence). CDR3 in amino acids: CASSPGTFTEAFF. The CDR3 nucleotides are TGTGCCAGCAGTCCTGGGACTTTTACTGAAGCTTTCTTT.